This is a list of T cell receptor beta chains from one sample in a study of OX40 agonist ivuxolimab in advanced cancers. Repertoires were generated with immunoSEQ multiplex PCR, while TCRdb's copy carries only in-frame clones and drops some. The table lists over 65,000 clones, around 91% of them singletons. The specimen comprised CD4+ or CD8+ T cells sorted from blood, sampled in a trial of the OX40 agonist ivuxolimab. Receptors were obtained from an adult with an advanced solid tumor such as melanoma, head and neck, liver or kidney cancer. Both conserved end residues are part of each CDR3. The order of the fields is J gene, V gene, D gene, clone size, CDR3 DNA, CDR3 protein. The D gene is left open where the match is weak. Clone size appears in some rows only: once, few, many, or a class for an expanded clone.

>TRBJ1-3|TRBV7-2|.|.
TGTGCCAGCAGCTTTGGCGGTAGAGGAAACACCATATATTTT
CASSFGGRGNTIYF
>TRBJ2-7|TRBV5-1|.|.
TGCGCCAGCAACGAGGGGTTATCGACCTACGAGCAGTACTTC
CASNEGLSTYEQYF
>TRBJ2-5|TRBV5-4|TRBD2|.
TGTGCCAGCAGCTCCCGACTAGCGGGAGAAGAGACCCAGTACTTC
CASSSRLAGEETQYF
>TRBJ1-1|TRBV28|.|.
TGTGCCAGCAGGGGTCAAAGTTGGACTGAAGCTTTCTTT
CASRGQSWTEAFF
>TRBJ1-2|TRBV30|.|.
TGTGCCTGGAGTGTAGGCGGTGGCTACACCTTC
CAWSVGGGYTF
>TRBJ1-1|TRBV5-1|TRBD1|.
TGCGCCAGCAGCACGCGGACAGGGGCAGACACTGAAGCTTTCTTT
CASSTRTGADTEAFF
>TRBJ2-4|TRBV9|.|.
TGTGCCAGCAGCCCTCCGGGGGCTTGGGACATTCAGTACTTC
CASSPPGAWDIQYF
>TRBJ2-5|TRBV18|.|.
TGTGCCAGCTCACCACTAGCTAGCAGGGAGACCCAGTACTTC
CASSPLASRETQYF
>TRBJ1-3|TRBV10-3|TRBD1|.
TGTGCCATCAGCCGGGACAGGGGGGGAAACACCATATATTTT
CAISRDRGGNTIYF
>TRBJ2-3|TRBV28|.|.
TGTGCCAGCACCACCAGCACAGATACGCAGTATTTT
CASTTSTDTQYF
>TRBJ2-7|TRBV11-3|TRBD2|few
TGTGCCAGCAGCTTCTTAGCGGGAGAGTCCTACGAGCAGTACTTC
CASSFLAGESYEQYF
>TRBJ2-1|TRBV19|.|.
TGTGCCAGTAGTATGTCCGGCGGGGACCTAGCGTGGAGCTCCTACAATGAGCAGTTCTTC
CASSMSGGDLAWSSYNEQFF
>TRBJ2-1|TRBV10-1|.|.
TGCGCCAGCAGTAGGGACACCTACAATGAGCAGTTCTTC
CASSRDTYNEQFF
>TRBJ2-5|TRBV6-1|.|once
TGTGCCAGCTCGGCAGTCAGGGGCCGTCGAGAGACCCAGTACTTC
CASSAVRGRRETQYF
>TRBJ1-4|TRBV5-6|TRBD1|.
TGTGCCAGCAGCTTGGCGCAGGGGGGTGAAAAACTGTTTTTT
CASSLAQGGEKLFF
>TRBJ2-5|TRBV11-2|.|.
TGTGCCAGCAGCCACGGAGGGCCGGAGACCCAGTACTTC
CASSHGGPETQYF
>TRBJ2-7|TRBV6-6|.|.
TGTGCCAGCAGTTACCCCGGTGGTTACGAGCAGTACTTC
CASSYPGGYEQYF
>TRBJ2-6|TRBV19|TRBD1|.
TGTGCCAGTAGTCAGGGACAGGGTTTCTCTGGGGCCAACGTCCTGACTTTC
CASSQGQGFSGANVLTF
>TRBJ2-6|TRBV10-3|.|.
TGTGCCATCACTTCTGGAACCGGGGCCAACGTCCTGACTTTC
CAITSGTGANVLTF
>TRBJ1-1|TRBV7-7|.|.
TGTGCCAGCAGCCCCTCAGCCGGATTCGGTGAAGCTTTCTTT
CASSPSAGFGEAFF
>TRBJ1-2|TRBV28|.|.
TGTGCCAGCAGTTTGGGGCAGTCCTATGGCTACACCTTC
CASSLGQSYGYTF
>TRBJ1-1|TRBV5-6|.|.
TGTGCCAGCAGCTTGGCTGGCCACTACACTGAAGCTTTCTTT
CASSLAGHYTEAFF